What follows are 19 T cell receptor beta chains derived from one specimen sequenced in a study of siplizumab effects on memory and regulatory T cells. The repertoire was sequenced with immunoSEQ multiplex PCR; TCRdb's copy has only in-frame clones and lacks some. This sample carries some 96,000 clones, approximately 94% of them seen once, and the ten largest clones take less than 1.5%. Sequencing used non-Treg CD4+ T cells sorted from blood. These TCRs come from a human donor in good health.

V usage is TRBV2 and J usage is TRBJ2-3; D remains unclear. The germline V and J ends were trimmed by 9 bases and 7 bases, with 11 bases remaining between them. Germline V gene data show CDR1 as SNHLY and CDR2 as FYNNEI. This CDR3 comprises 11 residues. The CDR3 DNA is TGTGCCAGATCCCCGGTACATACGCAGTATTTT. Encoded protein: CARSPVHTQYF.

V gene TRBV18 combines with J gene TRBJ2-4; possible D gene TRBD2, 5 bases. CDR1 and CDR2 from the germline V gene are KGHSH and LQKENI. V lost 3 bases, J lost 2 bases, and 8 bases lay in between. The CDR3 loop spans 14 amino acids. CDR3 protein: CASSPLATKNIQYF. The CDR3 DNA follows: TGTGCCAGCTCACCTCTAGCTACCAAAAACATTCAGTACTTC.

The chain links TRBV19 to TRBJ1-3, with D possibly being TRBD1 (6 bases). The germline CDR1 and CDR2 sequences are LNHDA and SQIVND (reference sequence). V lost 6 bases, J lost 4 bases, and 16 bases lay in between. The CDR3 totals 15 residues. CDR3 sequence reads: CASRINRDTGNTIYF. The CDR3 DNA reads TGTGCCAGTAGGATCAACAGGGATACGGGAAACACCATATATTTT.

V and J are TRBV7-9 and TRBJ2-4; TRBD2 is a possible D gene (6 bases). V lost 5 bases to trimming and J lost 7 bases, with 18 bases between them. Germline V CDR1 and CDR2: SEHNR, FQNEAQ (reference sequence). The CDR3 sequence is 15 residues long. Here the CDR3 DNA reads TGTGCCAGCAGCCCCTCGGGAGCCACAAGGAACATTCAGTACTTC. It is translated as CASSPSGATRNIQYF.

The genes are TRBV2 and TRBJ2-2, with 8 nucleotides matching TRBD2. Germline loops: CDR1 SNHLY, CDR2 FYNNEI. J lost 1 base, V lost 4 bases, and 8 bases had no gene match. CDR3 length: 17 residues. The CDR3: CASSVETLAGNTGELFF. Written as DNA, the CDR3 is TGTGCCAGCAGTGTGGAAACGCTAGCGGGGAACACCGGGGAGCTGTTTTTT.

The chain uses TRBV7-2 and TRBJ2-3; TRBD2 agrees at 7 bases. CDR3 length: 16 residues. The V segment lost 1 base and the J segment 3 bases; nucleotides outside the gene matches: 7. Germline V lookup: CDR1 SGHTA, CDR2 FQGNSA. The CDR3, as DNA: TGTGCCAGCAGCTTAGATGGGAGGGCCGGTACAGATACGCAGTATTTT. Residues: CASSLDGRAGTDTQYF.

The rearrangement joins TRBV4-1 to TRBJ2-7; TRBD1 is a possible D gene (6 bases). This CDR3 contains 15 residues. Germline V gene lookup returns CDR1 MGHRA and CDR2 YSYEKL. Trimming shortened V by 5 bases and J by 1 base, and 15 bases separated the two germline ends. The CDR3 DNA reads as TGCGCCAGCAGCGTCCAGGGGCCTCTTTCCTACGAGCAGTACTTC. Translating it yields CASSVQGPLSYEQYF.

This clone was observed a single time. The CDR3 DNA is TGTGCCAGCAGCACTTCCGGGACAGGGGTTCACGAGCAGTACTTC. This gives the protein CASSTSGTGVHEQYF. The J gene is TRBJ2-7, the V gene TRBV7-3; 10 bases map to TRBD1. The germline CDR1 and CDR2 sequences are SGHTA and FQGTGA. There are 15 residues in the CDR3. After removal of 5 bases from V and 5 bases from J, the junction contained 9 bases not matched to a gene.

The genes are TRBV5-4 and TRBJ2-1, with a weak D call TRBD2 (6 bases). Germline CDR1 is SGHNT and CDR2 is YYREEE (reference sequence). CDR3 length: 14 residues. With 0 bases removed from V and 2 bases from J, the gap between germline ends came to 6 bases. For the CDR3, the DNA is TGTGCCAGCAGCTTGGCGGGGGCCTACAATGAGCAGTTCTTC. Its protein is CASSLAGAYNEQFF.

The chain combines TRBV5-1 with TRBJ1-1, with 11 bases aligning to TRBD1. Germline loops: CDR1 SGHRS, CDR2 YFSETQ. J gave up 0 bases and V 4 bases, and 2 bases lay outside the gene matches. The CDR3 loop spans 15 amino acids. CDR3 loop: CASSQGQGVNTEAFF. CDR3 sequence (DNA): TGCGCCAGCAGCCAGGGACAGGGGGTGAACACTGAAGCTTTCTTT. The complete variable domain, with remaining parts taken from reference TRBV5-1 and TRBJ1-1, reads KAGVTQTPRYLIKTRGQQVTLSCSPISGHRSVSWYQQTPGQGLQFLFEYFSETQRNKGNFPGRFSGRQFSNSRSEMNVSTLELGDSALYLCASSQGQGVNTEAFFGQGTRLTVV.

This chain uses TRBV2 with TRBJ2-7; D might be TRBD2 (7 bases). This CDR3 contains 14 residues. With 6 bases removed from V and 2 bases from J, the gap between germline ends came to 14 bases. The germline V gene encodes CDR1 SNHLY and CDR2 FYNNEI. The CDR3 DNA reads TGTGCCAGCAGCGTAGCCGGGGGGCCCTACGAGCAGTACTTC. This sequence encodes CASSVAGGPYEQYF.

CDR3 sequence: CASSETGNSGNTIYF. The CDR3 DNA follows: TGTGCCAGCAGTGAAACAGGGAACTCTGGAAACACCATATATTTT. The rearrangement uses TRBV25-1 and TRBJ1-3, with a tentative D call TRBD1 (6 bases). The V gene's germline CDR1 is MGHDK and CDR2 SYGVNS. The CDR3 is 15 residues long. Trimming removed 2 bases at V and 0 bases at J, with 8 bases between. Full variable domain (outside the CDR3, taken from reference TRBV25-1 and TRBJ1-3): EADIYQTPRYLVIGTGKKITLECSQTMGHDKMYWYQQDPGMELHLIHYSYGVNSTEKGDLSSESTVSRIRTEHFPLTLESARPSHTSQYLCASSETGNSGNTIYFGEGSWLTVV.

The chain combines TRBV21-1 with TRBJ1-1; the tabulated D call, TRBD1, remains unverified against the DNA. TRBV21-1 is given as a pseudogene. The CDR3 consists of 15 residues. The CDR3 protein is CASIHSVRDGTEAFF. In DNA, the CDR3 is TGTGCCAGCATCCACTCCGTCAGGGATGGCACTGAAGCTTTCTTT.

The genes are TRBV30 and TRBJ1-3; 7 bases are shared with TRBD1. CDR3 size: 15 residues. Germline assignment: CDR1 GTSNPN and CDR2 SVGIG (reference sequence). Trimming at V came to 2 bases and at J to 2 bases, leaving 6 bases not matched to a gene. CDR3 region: CAWSPTGLPGNTIYF. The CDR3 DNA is TGTGCCTGGAGTCCGACAGGGTTGCCTGGAAACACCATATATTTT.

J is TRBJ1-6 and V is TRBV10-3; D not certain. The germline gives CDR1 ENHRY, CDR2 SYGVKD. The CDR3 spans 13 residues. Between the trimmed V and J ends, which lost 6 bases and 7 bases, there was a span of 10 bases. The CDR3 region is CAISGERNSPLHF. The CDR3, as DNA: TGTGCCATCAGCGGGGAAAGAAATTCACCCCTCCACTTT.

CDR3 sequence: CASSREGVSEAFF. For the CDR3, the DNA is TGCGCCAGCAGTCGGGAGGGAGTAAGTGAAGCTTTCTTT. The V call is TRBV4-1, the J call TRBJ1-1; D is undetermined. The CDR3 extends over 13 amino acids. CDR1 MGHRA and CDR2 YSYEKL come from the germline V gene. Trimming cost V 6 bases and J 7 bases, with 15 bases left between them.

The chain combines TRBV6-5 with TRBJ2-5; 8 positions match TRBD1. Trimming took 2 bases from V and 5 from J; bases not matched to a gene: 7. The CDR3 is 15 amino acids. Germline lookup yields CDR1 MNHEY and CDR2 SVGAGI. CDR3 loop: CASSYHQGAGETQYF. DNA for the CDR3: TGTGCCAGCAGTTACCATCAGGGGGCTGGGGAGACCCAGTACTTC.

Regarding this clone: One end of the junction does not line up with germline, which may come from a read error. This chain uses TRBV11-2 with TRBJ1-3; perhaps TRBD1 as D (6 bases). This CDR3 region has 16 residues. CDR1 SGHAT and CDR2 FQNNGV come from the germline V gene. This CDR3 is CGSSTWTVSSGNTIYF. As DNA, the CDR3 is TGTGGCAGCAGCACGTGGACAGTCAGCTCTGGAAACACCATATATTTT.

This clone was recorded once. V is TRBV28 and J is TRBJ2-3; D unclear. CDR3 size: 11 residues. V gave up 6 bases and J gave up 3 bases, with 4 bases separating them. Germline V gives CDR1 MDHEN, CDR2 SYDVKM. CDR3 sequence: CASSLTDTQYF. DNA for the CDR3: TGTGCCAGCAGCCTTACAGATACGCAGTATTTT.